This T cell receptor (beta chain) stems from a study of radiotherapy plus CTLA-4 blockade in lung cancer. To note about this clone: Its antigen is unidentified.

Trimming left V 3 bases short and J 7 bases short, with 21 bases between. Germline V gene sequence: CDR1 LNHNV, CDR2 YYDKDF (reference sequence). This CDR3 is built from 16 residues. Notes on the study in general: Blood TCR clones of tumor origin expanded after radiotherapy plus ipilimumab.

The table came from immunoSEQ multiplex PCR; TCRdb's copy has only in-frame clones and leaves some out. The repertoire consists of tens of thousands of clones, with roughly 80% occurring once and the leading ten covering roughly 0.84%. Treatment of patients with chemo-refractory metastatic non-small-cell lung cancer consisted of focal radiation plus CTLA-4 blockade with ipilimumab. Material: peripheral blood, obtained from a patient treated with radiotherapy plus ipilimumab. The rearrangement links TRBV15 to TRBJ1-1, with a possible D match to TRBD1 (5 bases). The clonotype was recovered from a human donor with non-small cell lung cancer who had stable disease on radiotherapy plus ipilimumab. The CDR3 DNA is TGTGCCACCAGCAGTGGGGACGGGCCTCATGGGGGTGAAGCTTTCTTT. Translation gives CATSSGDGPHGGEAFF.